The 28 T cell receptor beta chains below come from one sample, sequenced in a study of OX40 agonist ivuxolimab in advanced cancers. The library was obtained by the immunoSEQ multiplex PCR assay. TCRdb re-hosts the immuneACCESS table, in-frame sequences only. Its copies lack some clones; in the studies checked, an unresolved V gene accounts for under half of them, and the cause for the rest is not known. This sample holds tens of thousands of clones; 80% to 85% were observed only once. Clones ranked in the top ten supply around 3.4% of the sample. Sequences were derived from CD4+ or CD8+ T cells sorted from blood, sampled in a trial of the OX40 agonist ivuxolimab. All receptors come from an adult with an advanced solid tumor such as melanoma, head and neck, liver or kidney cancer.

This chain uses TRBV7-2 with TRBJ1-6, with a possible D match to TRBD1 (5 bases). CDR1 is SGHTA and CDR2 is FQGNSA in the germline V gene. Trimming stripped 5 bases from V and 13 bases from J, with 21 bases between. CDR3 length: 15 amino acids. CDR3 protein: CASSPQTGPSAPLHF. In DNA, the CDR3 is TGTGCCAGCAGCCCTCAAACGGGACCGTCTGCTCCCCTCCACTTT.

CDR3 nucleotides: TGCGCCAGCACCAGCAGGGGGCGACTGGATTCACCCCTCCACTTT. The encoded protein is CASTSRGRLDSPLHF. This chain uses TRBV5-1 with TRBJ1-6; 8 bases map to TRBD1. The CDR3 loop spans 15 amino acids. CDR1 is SGHRS, CDR2 YFSETQ, per germline. The junction had 10 bases not matched to a gene; V was cut back by 6 bases and J by 8 bases.

In its sample, this clone was seen once. J is TRBJ1-1 and V is TRBV30; tentative D call: TRBD1 (5 bases). There are 16 residues in the CDR3. Per germline, CDR1 GTSNPN and CDR2 SVGIG (reference sequence). Trimming removed 2 bases from V and 6 bases from J, with 22 bases in between. This CDR3 reads CAWSPRGIARVAEAFF. In nucleotides, the CDR3 is TGTGCCTGGAGTCCAAGGGGCATCGCTAGAGTTGCTGAAGCTTTCTTT.

V and J are TRBV5-4 and TRBJ2-3, with TRBD2 matching 10 bases. This CDR3 is built from 17 residues. Germline values: CDR1 SGHNT, CDR2 YYREEE (reference sequence). V gave up 0 bases and J gave up 3 bases; unmatched junction bases: 7. CDR3 region: CASSLGPLAGVTDTQYF. The CDR3 DNA is TGTGCCAGCAGCTTGGGTCCCCTAGCGGGGGTGACAGATACGCAGTATTTT.

This sequence joins TRBV11-3 and TRBJ2-1; the D is unclear. The length of the CDR3 is 13 residues. V shed 0 bases and J shed 7 bases, with 7 bases lying between them. Germline loops: CDR1 SGHNT, CDR2 YENEEA. The CDR3 DNA sequence: TGTGCCAGCAGCTTAGATTCGGAGAATGAGCAGTTCTTC. It yields the protein CASSLDSENEQFF.

By share, this clone ranks as medium-sized. The chain employs TRBV7-8 and TRBJ1-2; D is possibly TRBD1 (5 bases). The length of the CDR3 is 14 residues. V was pared by 4 bases and J by 4 bases, with 13 bases between. The germline V gene encodes CDR1 SGHVS and CDR2 FQNEAQ. The CDR3 region has the DNA TGTGCCAGCAGCTGGGGAGGGACGGCCTATGGCTACACCTTC. Amino acids: CASSWGGTAYGYTF.

This chain connects TRBV6-5 to TRBJ2-5; perhaps D is TRBD1 or TRBD2 (7 bases each). From germline, CDR1 is MNHEY and CDR2 SVGAGI. The CDR3 spans 16 residues. V was cut by 2 bases and J by 4 bases, with 17 bases left in between. CDR3 in amino acids: CASSYGLGGGLETQYF. CDR3 nucleotide sequence: TGTGCCAGCAGTTACGGTTTGGGAGGGGGCTTAGAGACCCAGTACTTC.

The chain has TRBV9 and TRBJ2-7; D possibly corresponds to TRBD1 (6 bases). CDR3 length: 18 residues. Germline assignment: CDR1 SGDLS and CDR2 YYNGEE. V was cut by 1 base and J by 6 bases, with 26 bases left in between. CDR3 amino acids: CASSVSTGTRFSYGEQYF. CDR3 nucleotide sequence: TGTGCCAGCAGCGTATCAACAGGGACCCGTTTCTCCTACGGCGAGCAGTACTTC.

This chain uses TRBV7-2 with TRBJ1-1; D unclear. Germline CDR1 is SGHTA and CDR2 is FQGNSA. The CDR3 is made up of 13 amino acids. V was trimmed by 3 bases and J by 0 bases, leaving 5 bases between them. CDR3 coding DNA: TGTGCCAGCAGCTTCTTTTTGAACACTGAAGCTTTCTTT. This gives the protein CASSFFLNTEAFF.

V is TRBV13 and J is TRBJ2-7; D gene ambiguous. Between the trimmed V and J ends, which lost 5 bases and 1 base, there was a span of 9 bases. The germline V gene has CDR1 PRHDT and CDR2 FYEKMQ (reference sequence). This CDR3 comprises 13 residues. CDR3 DNA: TGTGCCAGCAGCCCTAGATTATCCTACGAGCAGTACTTC. Its translation is CASSPRLSYEQYF.

The chain uses TRBV6-1 and TRBJ2-4; TRBD2 aligns across 7 bases. The V segment lost 3 bases and the J segment 4 bases; nucleotides outside the gene matches: 6. CDR1 is MNHNS, CDR2 SASEGT, per germline. This CDR3 has 15 amino acids. In DNA form, the CDR3 reads TGTGCCAGCAGTGATCACCTAGCGGCAAAAAACATTCAGTACTTC. It yields the protein CASSDHLAAKNIQYF.

The rearrangement uses TRBV20-1 and TRBJ2-7, with D unresolved. The V end lost 4 bases, the J end lost 4 bases, and 8 bases lay between the germline ends. CDR3 length: 11 amino acids. Germline CDR1 is DFQATT and CDR2 is SNEGSKA (reference sequence). CDR3 DNA: TGCAGTGCTATCGGTCGTTACGAGCAGTACTTC. Translation: CSAIGRYEQYF.

This rearrangement joins TRBV4-2 to TRBJ2-2, with 11 positions matching TRBD2. CDR1 is LGHNA and CDR2 is YNFKEQ in the germline V gene. This CDR3 has 19 residues. J was trimmed by 0 bases and V by 4 bases; bases with no gene match: 10. CDR3 nucleotide sequence: TGTGCCAGCAGCCCCTTGGGGACTAGCGGCCGCGCGAACACCGGGGAGCTGTTTTTT. This encodes CASSPLGTSGRANTGELFF.

This clone has only one observation. The chain uses TRBV27 and TRBJ1-6; D unresolved. The V and J ends lost 3 bases and 12 bases respectively, with 15 bases between them. There are 14 residues in the CDR3. From germline, CDR1 is MNHEY and CDR2 SMNVEV (reference sequence). CDR3 nucleotides: TGTGCCAGCAGTTTTGACCCCCAAGGAGGACCCCTCCACTTT. It is translated as CASSFDPQGGPLHF.

The chain employs TRBV4-3 and TRBJ1-2; D is unresolved. Germline CDR1 reads LGHNA; CDR2 reads YSLEER. With 0 bases removed from V and 1 base from J, the gap between germline ends came to 6 bases. The CDR3 runs to 14 residues. The CDR3, as DNA: TGCGCCAGCAGCCAAGAGACCGGTAACTATGGCTACACCTTC. It codes for CASSQETGNYGYTF.

This clone is a singleton in its sample. The chain links TRBV7-9 to TRBJ1-3, with D possibly being TRBD1 (6 bases). Germline V lookup: CDR1 SEHNR, CDR2 FQNEAQ (reference sequence). The CDR3 contains 14 residues. The ends were cut back, 4 bases at V and 2 bases at J, with 9 bases in the middle. The DNA of the CDR3 is TGTGCCAGCAGCTCAGGGGTTACTGGAAACACCATATATTTT. Residues: CASSSGVTGNTIYF.

This clone was seen only a few times. CDR3 coding DNA: TGTGCCAGTAGGGACAGAGATCAGCCCCAGCATTTT. The encoded protein is CASRDRDQPQHF. The J gene is TRBJ1-5, the V gene TRBV19; D might be TRBD1 (6 bases). CDR3 length: 12 amino acids. Deletions cut 6 bases from V and 5 bases from J, with 8 bases between. The V gene's germline CDR1 is LNHDA and CDR2 SQIVND (reference sequence).

The genes are TRBV5-1 and TRBJ2-5; D is ambiguous. CDR3 length equals 14 residues. Germline assignment: CDR1 SGHRS and CDR2 YFSETQ. Trimming pared 0 bases from V and 1 base from J, leaving 7 bases between. In nucleotides, the CDR3 is TGCGCCAGCAGCTTGGTACGTCCCCAAGAGACCCAGTACTTC. Translation: CASSLVRPQETQYF.

The rearrangement links TRBV19 to TRBJ1-5; D is perhaps TRBD1 (6 bases). Looked up from germline, CDR1 is LNHDA and CDR2 is SQIVND (reference sequence). The V end lost 5 bases, the J end lost 5 bases, and 10 bases lay between the germline ends. CDR3 length: 13 amino acids. CDR3 nucleotide sequence: TGTGCCAGTAGTGTGAACAGGGATCAGCCCCAGCATTTT. Translated: CASSVNRDQPQHF.

J is TRBJ2-6 and V is TRBV19; the match to TRBD1 covers 11 bases. V trimming: 1 base; J trimming: 0 bases; junction bases outside the gene matches: 2. The germline CDR1 and CDR2 sequences are LNHDA and SQIVND (reference sequence). The CDR3 spans 18 residues. The CDR3 DNA reads as TGTGCCAGTAGTATAGTGGGACAGGGGGTCTCTGGGGCCAACGTCCTGACTTTC. Residues: CASSIVGQGVSGANVLTF.

The chain carries TRBV5-6 and TRBJ1-5; a weak D match, TRBD1 (5 bases). Trimming removed 4 bases from V and 7 bases from J, with 15 bases in between. Looked up from germline, CDR1 is SGHDT and CDR2 is YYEEEE. The CDR3 has 14 residues. DNA for the CDR3: TGTGCCAGCAGCCCCGGGGGTGGGGGGCAGCCCCAGCATTTT. Its translation: CASSPGGGGQPQHF.

This clone was observed a single time. The chain is built from TRBV6-1 and TRBJ2-5, with TRBD1 matching 12 bases. Germline CDR1 reads MNHNS; CDR2 reads SASEGT. This CDR3 is 15 amino acids long. V gave up 8 bases and J gave up 5 bases; unmatched junction bases: 9. This CDR3 reads CASRDRGLGGETQYF. For the CDR3, the DNA is TGTGCCAGCCGGGACAGGGGGCTGGGGGGGGAGACCCAGTACTTC.

This chain links TRBV7-8 with TRBJ1-2, with D possibly being TRBD1 (6 bases). CDR1 SGHVS and CDR2 FQNEAQ come from the germline V gene. Trimming took off 5 bases at V and 1 base at J, with 8 bases between the two ends. The CDR3 is made up of 13 amino acids. CDR3 sequence reads: CASSDRFNYGYTF. CDR3 sequence (DNA): TGTGCCAGCAGCGACAGGTTTAACTATGGCTACACCTTC.

This chain uses TRBV9 with TRBJ2-2; tentative D call: TRBD1 (6 bases). The CDR3 is 17 residues long. CDR1 and CDR2 from the germline V gene are SGDLS and YYNGEE. Between the trimmed V and J ends, which lost 0 bases and 0 bases, there was a span of 12 bases. CDR3 sequence: CASSVGWQGPNTGELFF. The DNA for the CDR3 is TGTGCCAGCAGCGTAGGGTGGCAGGGGCCGAACACCGGGGAGCTGTTTTTT.

This CDR3 reads CASSAIEGVGSPLHF. In nucleotides, the CDR3 is TGTGCCAGCAGCGCCATCGAAGGGGTTGGTTCACCCCTCCACTTT. The chain carries TRBV9 and TRBJ1-6; tentative D call: TRBD1 (5 bases). The V gene's germline CDR1 is SGDLS and CDR2 YYNGEE. This CDR3 is 15 amino acids long. V was pared by 3 bases and J by 9 bases, with 16 bases between. The full variable domain, its missing parts supplied by reference TRBV9 and TRBJ1-6, is DSGVTQTPKHLITATGQRVTLRCSPRSGDLSVYWYQQSLDQGLQFLIQYYNGEERAKGNILERFSAQQFPDLHSELNLSSLELGDSALYFCASSAIEGVGSPLHFGNGTRLTVT.

V gene TRBV2 combines with J gene TRBJ2-5, with D possibly being TRBD2 (5 bases). V lost 1 base, J lost 7 bases, and 13 bases lay in between. From germline, CDR1 is SNHLY and CDR2 FYNNEI. The CDR3 extends over 14 amino acids. CDR3 region: CASSEEYTAGTQYF. The CDR3 region has the DNA TGTGCCAGCAGTGAAGAGTACACCGCGGGGACCCAGTACTTC.

This clone was counted once. The chain's CDR3 is CASSIDSGTEQFF. In DNA form, the CDR3 reads TGTGCCAGTAGTATAGATTCGGGGACTGAGCAGTTCTTC. The chain combines TRBV19 with TRBJ2-1; D could derive from TRBD1 or TRBD2 (5 bases each). The CDR3 sequence is 13 residues long. Germline-derived CDR1 and CDR2 are LNHDA and SQIVND (reference sequence). Trimming removed 0 bases at V and 9 bases at J, with 9 bases between.

This clone was observed once. The chain employs TRBV4-2 and TRBJ2-4; no definite D call. The CDR3 runs to 14 residues. Trimming took off 1 base at V and 1 base at J, with 5 bases between the two ends. Looked up from germline, CDR1 is LGHNA and CDR2 is YNFKEQ. The CDR3 nucleotides are TGTGCCAGCAGCCAAGCTGGGGCCAAAAACATTCAGTACTTC. Protein product: CASSQAGAKNIQYF.